This T cell receptor beta chain was recovered during a study of cytomegalovirus exposure and HLA in healthy donors. Unmatched junction bases numbered 3, after V lost 4 bases and J lost 9 bases. In germline, CDR1 is MNHEY, CDR2 SMNVEV (reference sequence). CDR3 length: 13 amino acids. On this clone: Its target is unknown.

When sampled, the donors appeared nominally healthy, though they likely had unrecorded immune exposures. Findings and caveats of the study: Earlier analysis yielded a pattern in which most TCR beta V segments were productive about 90% or about 30% of the time. CMV antigen specificity was confirmed in vitro for three CMV-associated chains.

The PCR was carried out with 60 Vbeta primers and 13 Jbeta primers. This table comes from immunoSEQ multiplex PCR, and its TCRdb copy is limited to in-frame clones, with some not included. In the table there are 100,000 to 150,000 clones, about 80% of which are singletons. V and J are TRBV27 and TRBJ1-1; TRBD1 agrees at 12 bases. The sample was PBMCs. The TCR sequence derives from a boy aged 2 to 10 in good health and CMV-seronegative. Here the CDR3 DNA reads TGTGCCAGCAGTTCCCGGGACAGGGGGCAAGCTTTCTTT. Translation: CASSSRDRGQAFF.